The TCR beta chain described here comes from a study of T-cell reconstitution after alpha-beta-depleted transplantation in children. In this sample, this clonotype turned up many times. Germline V CDR1 and CDR2: DFQATT, SNEGSKA (reference sequence). CDR3 length: 13 residues. The library targeted TCRbeta and was prepared with unique molecular identifiers. TCRdb called the PCR reads again in MiXCR, with one record for every CDR3 protein. The top ten clones hold approximately 8% of a sample with 120,000 or so distinct CDR3 sequences, under 13% of them seen once. The J gene is TRBJ2-7, the V gene TRBV20-1, with D uncertain. The receptor was isolated from a human donor who donated a stem cell graft to a child with acute lymphoblastic leukemia. The sample consisted of PBMCs from the stem cell graft donor, taken from the stem cell graft. CDR3 residues: CSSRPSELHEQYF. As DNA, the CDR3 is TGCAGCTCCCGACCAAGCGAGCTCCACGAGCAGTACTTC.